This TCR beta chain was found in a study of identical twins. CDR1 is SGHRS, CDR2 YFSETQ, per germline. CDR3 length: 16 residues. V was pared by 2 bases and J by 2 bases, with 6 bases of the junction left unmatched. MiXCR was run by TCRdb on the 5' RACE reads, yielding one entry per CDR3 protein. The sample shows a few hundred thousand distinct CDR3 sequences, 13% to 15% of them seen only once. These same data were also listed under a study on yellow fever vaccine responses in identical twins.

This receptor was obtained from a woman aged 18-29 years in good health. Material: CD4+ T cells sorted from blood. The chain recombines TRBV5-1 with TRBJ2-5; 10 bases line up with TRBD1. The CDR3 is CASSLVPGQGQETQYF. In DNA form, the CDR3 reads TGCGCCAGCAGCTTAGTCCCGGGACAGGGGCAAGAGACCCAGTACTTC.